The clone carrying this TCR beta chain was recorded many times. Its antigen is unknown. Amplified regions were TCR beta CDR3 sequences from RNA transcripts. First-round RT-PCR of the TCR CDR3 relied on the HTBI primer set. TCRdb reprocessed the multiplex PCR reads with MiXCR, giving one entry per CDR3 protein. The sample has over 150,000 distinct CDR3 sequences; roughly a sixth are singletons. The source of the sample is a study of T cells in Graves' hyperthyroidism and ophthalmopathy. Study results and limitations: Most thyroid-expanded clonotypes above 0.001 were also found in blood.

Germline V gene data show CDR1 as SGHTA and CDR2 as FQGNSA. The CDR3 runs 15 residues. The V end was cut by 5 bases, the J end by 2 bases, with 15 bases between. The rearrangement uses TRBV7-2 and TRBJ1-1; D unclear. The clonotype was recovered from a woman aged 50 to 60 with Graves' hyperthyroidism. What was sequenced was blood. The CDR3 coding sequence is TGTGCCAGCAGCGCGGACCGTAGATCTAACACTGAAGCTTTCTTT. Its protein product is CASSADRRSNTEAFF.